The clone carrying this T cell receptor beta chain was observed at least ten times. With 5 bases clipped from V and 3 bases from J, the junction kept 18 bases outside the gene matches. From germline, CDR1 is SGHNT and CDR2 YENEEA. The CDR3 is 20 amino acids. This sample is part of a study of regulatory T cells in long-lasting Graves disease. Study in general: Antithyroid drugs had been taken under 3 months by newly diagnosed Graves' patients.

Libraries of TCR beta came from iRepertoire HTBI primers plus Arm-PCR of CDR3 regions. TCRdb fed the multiplex PCR reads into MiXCR, producing one record per CDR3 protein. The sample carries roughly 440,000 distinct CDR3 sequences, 16% recorded once. Time point specified: newly diagnosed GD, antithyroid drugs for less than 3 months. From RNA extracted from PBMCs, the TCR library was made. This same sample was also taken into another study, of T cells in Graves' hyperthyroidism and ophthalmopathy. That report notes: An absence of ophthalmopathy progression within 18 months meant stable Graves' hyperthyroidism. Participants, patients aged 18 to 65, had newly diagnosed hyperthyroidism with a duration under 2 months. Initially, a first-round RT-PCR of the TCR CDR3 employed the HTBI primer set.

The TCR originated in a woman aged 18-35 years with Graves disease. The sequenced sample was peripheral blood mononuclear cells (PBMCs), obtained at new diagnosis, from a patient treated with antithyroid drugs. The J gene is TRBJ2-7, the V gene TRBV11-3, with 14 positions matching TRBD2. The CDR3 sequence: CASSPPQTSGRARFGYEQYF. In nucleotides, the CDR3 is TGTGCCAGCAGCCCTCCCCAGACTAGCGGGAGGGCCCGGTTTGGCTACGAGCAGTACTTC.